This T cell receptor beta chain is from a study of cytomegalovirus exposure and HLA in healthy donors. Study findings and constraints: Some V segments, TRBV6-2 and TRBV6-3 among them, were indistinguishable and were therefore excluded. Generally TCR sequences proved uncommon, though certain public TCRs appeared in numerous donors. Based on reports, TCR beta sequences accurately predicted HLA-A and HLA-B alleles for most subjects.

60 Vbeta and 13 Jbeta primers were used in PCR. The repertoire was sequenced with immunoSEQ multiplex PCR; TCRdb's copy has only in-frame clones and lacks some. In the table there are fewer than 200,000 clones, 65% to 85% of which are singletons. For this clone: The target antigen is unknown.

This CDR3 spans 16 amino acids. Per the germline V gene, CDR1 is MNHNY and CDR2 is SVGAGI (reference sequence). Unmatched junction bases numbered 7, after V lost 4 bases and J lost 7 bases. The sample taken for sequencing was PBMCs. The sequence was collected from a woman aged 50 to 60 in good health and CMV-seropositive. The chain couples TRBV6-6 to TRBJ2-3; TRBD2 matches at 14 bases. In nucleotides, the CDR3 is TGTGCCAGCAGTTCGCCGGGACTAGCGGGGGTGTATACGCAGTATTTT. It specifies CASSSPGLAGVYTQYF.